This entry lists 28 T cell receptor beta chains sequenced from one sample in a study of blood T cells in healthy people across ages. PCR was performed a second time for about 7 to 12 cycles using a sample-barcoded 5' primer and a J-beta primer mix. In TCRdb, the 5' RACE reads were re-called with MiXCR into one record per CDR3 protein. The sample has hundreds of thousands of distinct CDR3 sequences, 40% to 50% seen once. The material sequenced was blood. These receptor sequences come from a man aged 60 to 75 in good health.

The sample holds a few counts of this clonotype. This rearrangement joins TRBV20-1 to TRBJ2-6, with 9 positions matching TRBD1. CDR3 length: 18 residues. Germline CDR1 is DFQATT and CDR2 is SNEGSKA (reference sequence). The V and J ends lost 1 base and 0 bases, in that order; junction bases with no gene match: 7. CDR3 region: CSARGRTGEDSGANVLTF. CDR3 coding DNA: TGCAGTGCTAGAGGAAGGACAGGGGAGGACTCTGGGGCCAACGTCCTGACTTTC.

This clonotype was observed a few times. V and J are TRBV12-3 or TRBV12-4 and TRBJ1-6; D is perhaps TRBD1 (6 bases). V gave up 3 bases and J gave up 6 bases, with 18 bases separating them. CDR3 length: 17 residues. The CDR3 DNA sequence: TGTGCCAGCAGTTTGGGGTCTGGGGGGCGAGGTAATTCACCCCTCCACTTT. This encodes CASSLGSGGRGNSPLHF.

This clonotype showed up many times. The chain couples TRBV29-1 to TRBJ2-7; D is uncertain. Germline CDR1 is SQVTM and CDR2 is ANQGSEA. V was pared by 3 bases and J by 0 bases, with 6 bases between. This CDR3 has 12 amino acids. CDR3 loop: CSVEVGSYEQYF. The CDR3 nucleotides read TGCAGCGTTGAGGTGGGCTCCTACGAGCAGTACTTC.

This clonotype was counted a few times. DNA of the CDR3: TGCGCCAGCAGCCAACTCCGCGGACAGGAGCAGTTCTTC. The encoded protein is CASSQLRGQEQFF. This chain uses TRBV4-3 with TRBJ2-1; D may be TRBD1 (6 bases). With 2 bases removed from V and 10 bases from J, the gap between germline ends came to 12 bases. Germline CDR1 reads LGHNA; CDR2 reads YSLEER. The CDR3 extends over 13 amino acids.

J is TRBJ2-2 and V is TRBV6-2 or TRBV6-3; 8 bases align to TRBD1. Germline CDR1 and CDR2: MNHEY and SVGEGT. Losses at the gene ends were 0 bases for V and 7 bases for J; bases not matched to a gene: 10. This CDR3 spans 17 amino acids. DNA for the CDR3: TGTGCCAGCAGTTACTCGTTGGACAGGGTACAGGGCGGGGAGCTGTTTTTT. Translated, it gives CASSYSLDRVQGGELFF.

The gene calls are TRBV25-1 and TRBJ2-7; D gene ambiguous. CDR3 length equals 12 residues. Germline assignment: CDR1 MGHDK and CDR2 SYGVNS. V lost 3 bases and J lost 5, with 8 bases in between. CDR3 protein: CASSDSGDEQYF. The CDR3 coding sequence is TGTGCCAGCAGTGATTCCGGTGACGAGCAGTACTTC.

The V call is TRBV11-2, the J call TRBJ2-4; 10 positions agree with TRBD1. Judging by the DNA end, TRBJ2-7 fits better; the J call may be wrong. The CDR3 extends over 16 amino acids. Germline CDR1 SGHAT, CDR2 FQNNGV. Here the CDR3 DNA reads TGTGCCAGCAGCAACGGACAGGGGGGAGCGGTCTACGAGCAGTACTTC. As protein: CASSNGQGGAVYEQYF.

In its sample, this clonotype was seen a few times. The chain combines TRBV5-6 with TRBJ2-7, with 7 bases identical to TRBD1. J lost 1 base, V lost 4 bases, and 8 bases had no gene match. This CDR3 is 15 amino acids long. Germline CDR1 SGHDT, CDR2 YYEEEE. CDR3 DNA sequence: TGTGCCAGCAGCCCAGGGACAGCTTTTTCCTACGAGCAGTACTTC. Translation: CASSPGTAFSYEQYF.

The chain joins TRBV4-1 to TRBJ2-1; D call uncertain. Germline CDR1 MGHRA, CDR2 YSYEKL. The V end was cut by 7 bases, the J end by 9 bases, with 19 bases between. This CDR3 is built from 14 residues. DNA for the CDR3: TGCGCCAGCAATGCTCTCTTGGGGTCTAGTGAGCAGTTCTTC. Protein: CASNALLGSSEQFF.

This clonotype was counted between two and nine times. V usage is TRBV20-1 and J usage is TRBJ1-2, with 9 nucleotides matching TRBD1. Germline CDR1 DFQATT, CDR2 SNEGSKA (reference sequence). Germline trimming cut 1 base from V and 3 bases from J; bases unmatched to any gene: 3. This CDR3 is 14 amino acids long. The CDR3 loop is CSARVGTGYYGYTF. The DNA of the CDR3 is TGCAGTGCTAGAGTGGGGACAGGGTACTATGGCTACACCTTC.

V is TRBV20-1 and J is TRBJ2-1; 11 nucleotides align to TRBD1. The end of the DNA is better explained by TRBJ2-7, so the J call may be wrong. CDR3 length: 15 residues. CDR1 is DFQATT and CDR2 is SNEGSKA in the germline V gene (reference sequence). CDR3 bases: TGCAGTGCTAGAGCGGGACAGGGGGTTTACAATGAGCAGTACTTC. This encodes CSARAGQGVYNEQYF.

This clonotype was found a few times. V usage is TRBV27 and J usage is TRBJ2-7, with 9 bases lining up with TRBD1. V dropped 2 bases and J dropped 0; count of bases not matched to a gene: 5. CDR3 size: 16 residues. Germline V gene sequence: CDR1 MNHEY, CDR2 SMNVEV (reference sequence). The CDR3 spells CASSLTGGVFSYEQYF. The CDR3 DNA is TGTGCCAGCAGTTTAACAGGGGGCGTCTTCTCCTACGAGCAGTACTTC.

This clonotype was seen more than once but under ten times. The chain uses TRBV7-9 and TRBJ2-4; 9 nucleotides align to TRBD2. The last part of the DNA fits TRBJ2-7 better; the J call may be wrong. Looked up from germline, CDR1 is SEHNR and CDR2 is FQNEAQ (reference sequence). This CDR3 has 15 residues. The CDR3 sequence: CASSEPGTSQHEQYF. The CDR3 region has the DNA TGTGCCAGCAGTGAACCCGGGACTAGCCAGCACGAGCAGTACTTC.

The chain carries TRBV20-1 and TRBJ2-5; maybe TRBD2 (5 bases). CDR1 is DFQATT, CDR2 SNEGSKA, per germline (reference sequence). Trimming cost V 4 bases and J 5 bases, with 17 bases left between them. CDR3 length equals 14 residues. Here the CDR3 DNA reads TGCAGTGCTATGGCTAGCCCCCCGCGGGAGACCCAGTACTTC. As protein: CSAMASPPRETQYF.

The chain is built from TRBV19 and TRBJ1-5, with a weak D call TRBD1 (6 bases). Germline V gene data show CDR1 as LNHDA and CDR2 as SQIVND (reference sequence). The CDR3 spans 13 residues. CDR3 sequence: CAGTPFSNQPQHF. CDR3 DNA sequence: TGTGCTGGGACACCATTTAGTAATCAGCCCCAGCATTTT.

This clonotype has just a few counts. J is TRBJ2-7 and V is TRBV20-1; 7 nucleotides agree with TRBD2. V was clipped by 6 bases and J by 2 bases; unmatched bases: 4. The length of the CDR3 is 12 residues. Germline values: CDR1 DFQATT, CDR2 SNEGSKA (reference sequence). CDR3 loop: CSAVRGAYEQYF. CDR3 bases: TGCAGTGCCGTACGGGGGGCCTACGAGCAGTACTTC.

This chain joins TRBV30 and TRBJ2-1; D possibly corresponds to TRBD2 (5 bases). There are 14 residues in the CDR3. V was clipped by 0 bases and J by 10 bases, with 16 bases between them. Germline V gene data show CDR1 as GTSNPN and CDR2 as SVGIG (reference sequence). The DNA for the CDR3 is TGTGCCTGGAGTGTATATGGTGGGCTAGCAGAGCAGTTCTTC. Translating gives CAWSVYGGLAEQFF.

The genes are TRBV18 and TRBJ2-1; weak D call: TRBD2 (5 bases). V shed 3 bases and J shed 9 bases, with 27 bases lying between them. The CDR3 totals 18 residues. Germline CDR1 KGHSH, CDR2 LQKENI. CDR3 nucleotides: TGTGCCAGCTCACCGAACTCCGCCTACTTCTCCGGGGTGGCTGAGCAGTTCTTC. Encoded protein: CASSPNSAYFSGVAEQFF. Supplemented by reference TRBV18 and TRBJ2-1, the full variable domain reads NAGVMQNPRHLVRRRGQEARLRCSPMKGHSHVYWYRQLPEEGLKFMVYLQKENIIDESGMPKERFSAEFPKEGPSILRIQQVVRGDSAAYFCASSPNSAYFSGVAEQFFGPGTRLTVL.

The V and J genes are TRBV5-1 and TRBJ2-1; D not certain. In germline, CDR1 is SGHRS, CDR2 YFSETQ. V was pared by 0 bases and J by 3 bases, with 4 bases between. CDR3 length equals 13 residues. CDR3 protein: CASSLEDYNEQFF. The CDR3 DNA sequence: TGCGCCAGCAGCTTGGAGGACTACAATGAGCAGTTCTTC. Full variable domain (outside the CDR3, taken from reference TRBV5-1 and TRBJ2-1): KAGVTQTPRYLIKTRGQQVTLSCSPISGHRSVSWYQQTPGQGLQFLFEYFSETQRNKGNFPGRFSGRQFSNSRSEMNVSTLELGDSALYLCASSLEDYNEQFFGPGTRLTVL.

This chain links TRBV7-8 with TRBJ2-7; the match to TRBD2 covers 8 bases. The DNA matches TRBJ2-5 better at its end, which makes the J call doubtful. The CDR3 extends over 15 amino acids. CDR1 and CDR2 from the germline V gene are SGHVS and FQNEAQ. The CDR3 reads CASSSPGLGTETQYF. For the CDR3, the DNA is TGTGCCAGCAGCAGCCCGGGACTAGGAACGGAGACCCAGTACTTC.

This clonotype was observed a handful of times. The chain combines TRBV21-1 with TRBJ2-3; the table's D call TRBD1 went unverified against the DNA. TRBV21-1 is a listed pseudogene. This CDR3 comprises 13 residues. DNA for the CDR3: TGTGCCGGGACAGGAGACCACACAGATACGCAGTATTTT. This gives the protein CAGTGDHTDTQYF.

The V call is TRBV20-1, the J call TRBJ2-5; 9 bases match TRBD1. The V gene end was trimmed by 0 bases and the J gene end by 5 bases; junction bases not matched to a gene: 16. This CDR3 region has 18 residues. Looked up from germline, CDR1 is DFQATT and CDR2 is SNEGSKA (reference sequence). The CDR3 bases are TGCAGTGCTAGAGATCCCCTCAGGACAGGGGTGCTTGTGGAGACCCAGTACTTC. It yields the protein CSARDPLRTGVLVETQYF.

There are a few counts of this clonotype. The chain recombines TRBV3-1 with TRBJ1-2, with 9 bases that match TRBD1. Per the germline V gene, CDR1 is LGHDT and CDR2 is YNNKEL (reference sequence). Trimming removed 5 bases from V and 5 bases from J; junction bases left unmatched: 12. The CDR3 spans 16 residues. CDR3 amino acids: CASSDRDRVNRYGYTF. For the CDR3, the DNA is TGTGCCAGCAGCGACCGGGACAGGGTAAATCGTTATGGCTACACCTTC.

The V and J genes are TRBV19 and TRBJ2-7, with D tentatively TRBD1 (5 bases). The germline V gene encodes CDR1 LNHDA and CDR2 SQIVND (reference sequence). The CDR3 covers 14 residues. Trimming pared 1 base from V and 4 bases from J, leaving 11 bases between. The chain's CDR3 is CASSIGGRPYEQYF. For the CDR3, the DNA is TGTGCCAGTAGTATAGGGGGCCGTCCGTACGAGCAGTACTTC.

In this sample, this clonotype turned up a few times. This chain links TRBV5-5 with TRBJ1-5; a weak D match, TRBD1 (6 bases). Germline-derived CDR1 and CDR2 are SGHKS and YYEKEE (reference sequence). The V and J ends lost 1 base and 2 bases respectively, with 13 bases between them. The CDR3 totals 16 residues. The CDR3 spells CASSLRFRQGNQPQHF. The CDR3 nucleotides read TGTGCCAGCAGCTTGCGGTTTCGACAGGGCAATCAGCCCCAGCATTTT. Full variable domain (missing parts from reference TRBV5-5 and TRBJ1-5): DAGVTQSPTHLIKTRGQQVTLRCSPISGHKSVSWYQQVLGQGPQFIFQYYEKEERGRGNFPDRFSARQFPNYSSELNVNALLLGDSALYLCASSLRFRQGNQPQHFGDGTRLSIL.

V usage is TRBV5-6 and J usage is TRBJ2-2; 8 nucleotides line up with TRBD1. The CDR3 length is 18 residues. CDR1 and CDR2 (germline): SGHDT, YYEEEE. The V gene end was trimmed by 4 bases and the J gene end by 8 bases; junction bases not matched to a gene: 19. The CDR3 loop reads CASSLYLQLRGLSGELFF. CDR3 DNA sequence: TGTGCCAGCAGCCTCTATTTACAACTCAGGGGGCTGTCTGGGGAGCTGTTTTTT.

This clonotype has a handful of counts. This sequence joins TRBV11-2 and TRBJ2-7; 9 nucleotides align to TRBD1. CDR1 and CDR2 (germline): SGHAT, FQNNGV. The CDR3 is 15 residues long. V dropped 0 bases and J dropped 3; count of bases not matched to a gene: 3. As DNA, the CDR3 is TGTGCCAGCAGCTTAGATCGGGACAGGGTCTACGAGCAGTACTTC. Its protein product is CASSLDRDRVYEQYF.

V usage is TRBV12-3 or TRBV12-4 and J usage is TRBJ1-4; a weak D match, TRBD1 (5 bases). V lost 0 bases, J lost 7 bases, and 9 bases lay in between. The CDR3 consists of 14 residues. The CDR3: CASSLAGTREKLFF. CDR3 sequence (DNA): TGTGCCAGCAGTTTAGCAGGGACGCGTGAAAAACTGTTTTTT.